These 6 T cell receptor beta chains share one sample of origin, sequenced in a study of T cells in Graves' hyperthyroidism and ophthalmopathy. Amplified TCR beta CDR3 regions came from RNA transcripts. First-round RT-PCR of the TCR CDR3 relied on the HTBI primer set. TCRdb independently ran MiXCR on the multiplex PCR reads; one entry per CDR3 protein. The sample has approximately 640,000 distinct CDR3 sequences; approximately 15% are singletons. The sequenced material came from blood. Receptors originate from a man between 45 and 60 years old with Graves' hyperthyroidism.

This clonotype came up many times. V and J are TRBV27 and TRBJ1-6, with D tentatively TRBD1 (5 bases). The CDR3 has 14 amino acids. Germline CDR1 and CDR2: MNHEY and SMNVEV (reference sequence). V was clipped by 3 bases and J by 10 bases, with 13 bases between them. This CDR3 reads CASSLGRVESPLHF. Here the CDR3 DNA reads TGTGCCAGCAGTTTGGGCAGGGTAGAATCACCCCTCCACTTT.

This clonotype showed up many times. This chain links TRBV3-1 with TRBJ2-2, with D unclear. V was clipped by 4 bases and J by 6 bases, with 9 bases between them. The CDR3 spans 13 residues. CDR1 and CDR2 (germline): LGHDT, YNNKEL (reference sequence). In nucleotides, the CDR3 is TGTGCCAGCAGCCTTAGGGTCTCCGGGGAGCTGTTTTTT. Translated, it gives CASSLRVSGELFF.

This clonotype was seen ten or more times. The genes are TRBV7-8 and TRBJ2-2, with 11 bases aligning to TRBD2. The V segment lost 5 bases and the J segment 6 bases; nucleotides outside the gene matches: 11. The CDR3 consists of 17 residues. Germline CDR1 SGHVS, CDR2 FQNEAQ. Written as DNA, the CDR3 is TGTGCCAGCAGCCCCTCGACTAGCGGGATTTCTTCCGGGGAGCTGTTTTTT. This codes for CASSPSTSGISSGELFF.

There are many counts of this clonotype. This sequence joins TRBV6-2 or TRBV6-3 and TRBJ2-2; D may be TRBD2 (6 bases). V gave up 0 bases and J gave up 1 base, with 12 bases separating them. The CDR3 has 17 residues. CDR1 is MNHEY, CDR2 SVGEGT, per germline. The CDR3 protein is CASSYSALALNTGELFF. CDR3 nucleotide sequence: TGTGCCAGCAGTTACTCGGCGCTAGCGTTGAACACCGGGGAGCTGTTTTTT.

Ten or more counts support this clonotype. V usage is TRBV7-8 and J usage is TRBJ1-4; D is undetermined. V lost 2 bases, J lost 5 bases, and 12 bases lay in between. Germline CDR1 is SGHVS and CDR2 is FQNEAQ. The CDR3 covers 15 residues. In DNA, the CDR3 is TGTGCCAGCAGCTTACAGAACGACCTCAATGAAAAACTGTTTTTT. Its translation is CASSLQNDLNEKLFF.

This clonotype was seen many times. The chain has TRBV20-1 and TRBJ1-1; the D gene is possibly TRBD1 (5 bases). Germline CDR1 is DFQATT and CDR2 is SNEGSKA (reference sequence). CDR3 length equals 14 residues. Trimming shortened V by 6 bases and J by 3 bases, and 17 bases separated the two germline ends. The CDR3 sequence: CSAGAPQADTEAFF. CDR3 sequence (DNA): TGCAGTGCCGGGGCGCCTCAGGCGGACACTGAAGCTTTCTTT.